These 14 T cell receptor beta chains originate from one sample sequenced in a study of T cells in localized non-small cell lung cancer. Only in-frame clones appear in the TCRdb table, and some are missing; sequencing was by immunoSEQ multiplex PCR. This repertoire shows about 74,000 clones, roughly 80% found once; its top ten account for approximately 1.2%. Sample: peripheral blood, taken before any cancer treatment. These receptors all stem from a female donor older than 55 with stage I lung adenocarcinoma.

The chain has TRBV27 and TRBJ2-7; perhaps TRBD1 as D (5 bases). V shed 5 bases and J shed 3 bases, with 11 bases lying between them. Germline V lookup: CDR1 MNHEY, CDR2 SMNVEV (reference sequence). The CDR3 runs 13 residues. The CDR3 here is CASSLGHRYEQYF. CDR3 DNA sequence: TGTGCCAGCAGTCTCGGACATCGCTACGAGCAGTACTTC.

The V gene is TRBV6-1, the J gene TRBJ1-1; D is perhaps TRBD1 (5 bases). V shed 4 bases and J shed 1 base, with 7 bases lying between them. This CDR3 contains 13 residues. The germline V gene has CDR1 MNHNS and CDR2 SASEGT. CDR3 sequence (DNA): TGTGCCAGCAGTGCCCAGGGGAACACTGAAGCTTTCTTT. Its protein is CASSAQGNTEAFF.

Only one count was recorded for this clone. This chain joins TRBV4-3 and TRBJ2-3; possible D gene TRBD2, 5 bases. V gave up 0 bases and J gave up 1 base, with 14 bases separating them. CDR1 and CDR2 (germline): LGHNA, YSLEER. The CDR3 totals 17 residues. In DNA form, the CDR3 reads TGCGCCAGCAGCCAAGATTTAGAGGGTAGCGGCACAGATACGCAGTATTTT. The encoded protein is CASSQDLEGSGTDTQYF.

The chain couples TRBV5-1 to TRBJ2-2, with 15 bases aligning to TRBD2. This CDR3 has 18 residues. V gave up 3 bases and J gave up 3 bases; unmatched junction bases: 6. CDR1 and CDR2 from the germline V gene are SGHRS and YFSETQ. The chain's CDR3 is CASSSGTSGGTYTGELFF. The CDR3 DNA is TGCGCCAGCAGCTCGGGGACTAGCGGGGGGACATACACCGGGGAGCTGTTTTTT.

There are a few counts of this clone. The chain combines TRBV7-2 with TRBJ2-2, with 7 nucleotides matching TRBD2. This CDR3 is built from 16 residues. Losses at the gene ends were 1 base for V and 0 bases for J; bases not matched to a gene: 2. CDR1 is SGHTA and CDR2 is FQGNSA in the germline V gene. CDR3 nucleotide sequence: TGTGCCAGCAGCTTAGTAGCGGGTTCGAACACCGGGGAGCTGTTTTTT. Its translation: CASSLVAGSNTGELFF.

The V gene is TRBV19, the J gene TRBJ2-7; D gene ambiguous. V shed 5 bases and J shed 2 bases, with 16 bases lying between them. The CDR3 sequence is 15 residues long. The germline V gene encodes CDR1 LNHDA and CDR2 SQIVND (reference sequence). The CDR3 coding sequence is TGTGCCAGTAGTTCCGCCGGGCAAACGGCCTACGAGCAGTACTTC. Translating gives CASSSAGQTAYEQYF.

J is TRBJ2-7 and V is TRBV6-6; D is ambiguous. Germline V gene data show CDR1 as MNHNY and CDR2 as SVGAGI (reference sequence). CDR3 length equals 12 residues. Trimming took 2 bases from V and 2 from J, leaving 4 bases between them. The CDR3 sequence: CASSYGTYEQYF. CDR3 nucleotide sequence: TGTGCCAGCAGTTACGGCACCTACGAGCAGTACTTC.

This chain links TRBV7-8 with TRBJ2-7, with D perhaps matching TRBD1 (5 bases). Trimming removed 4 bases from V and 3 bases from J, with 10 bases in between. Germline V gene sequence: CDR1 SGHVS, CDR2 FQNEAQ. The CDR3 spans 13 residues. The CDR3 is CASSWGLDYEQYF. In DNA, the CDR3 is TGTGCCAGCAGCTGGGGCCTCGACTACGAGCAGTACTTC.

In nucleotides, the CDR3 is TGTGCCAGCAGCTTGGGTCTAGGGATCCCCTCGGGCTACACCTTC. It encodes CASSLGLGIPSGYTF. The chain is built from TRBV5-8 and TRBJ1-2; the D is unclear. The CDR3 covers 15 residues. Germline CDR1 is SGHTS and CDR2 is YDEGEE. With 0 bases removed from V and 8 bases from J, the gap between germline ends came to 17 bases.

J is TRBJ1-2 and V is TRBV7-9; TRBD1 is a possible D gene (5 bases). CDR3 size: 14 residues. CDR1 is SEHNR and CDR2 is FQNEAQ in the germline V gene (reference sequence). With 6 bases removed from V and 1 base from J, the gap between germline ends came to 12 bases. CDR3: CASRGPGLNYGYTF. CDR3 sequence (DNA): TGTGCCAGCAGGGGACCCGGACTTAACTATGGCTACACCTTC.

CDR3 residues: CASSVSDYGYTF. DNA of the CDR3: TGTGCCAGCAGTGTAAGTGACTATGGCTACACCTTC. V is TRBV2 and J is TRBJ1-2; D gene ambiguous. The V gene lost 4 bases and the J gene lost 3 bases, with 6 bases spanning the gap. The CDR3 spans 12 residues. Germline-derived CDR1 and CDR2 are SNHLY and FYNNEI.

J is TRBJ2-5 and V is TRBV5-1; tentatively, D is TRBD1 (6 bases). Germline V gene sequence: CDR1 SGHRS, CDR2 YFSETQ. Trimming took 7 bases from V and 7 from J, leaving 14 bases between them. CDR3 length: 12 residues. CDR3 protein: CASRWTVGTQYF. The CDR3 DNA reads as TGCGCCAGCCGATGGACAGTTGGGACCCAGTACTTC.

The CDR3 DNA reads TGTGCCTCCCGGACTGCAAACACCGGGGAGCTGTTTTTT. It specifies CASRTANTGELFF. This chain uses TRBV2 with TRBJ2-2, with a tentative D call TRBD2 (5 bases). V was trimmed by 11 bases and J by 2 bases, leaving 12 bases between them. Germline V gives CDR1 SNHLY, CDR2 FYNNEI. The CDR3 is made up of 13 amino acids.

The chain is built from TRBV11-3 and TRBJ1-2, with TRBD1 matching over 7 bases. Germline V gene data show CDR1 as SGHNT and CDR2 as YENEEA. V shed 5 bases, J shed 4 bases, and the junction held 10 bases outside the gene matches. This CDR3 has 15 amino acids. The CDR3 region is CASSKQGQVIYGYTF. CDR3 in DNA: TGTGCCAGCAGCAAACAGGGGCAAGTAATCTATGGCTACACCTTC.